This T cell receptor beta chain is from a study of T cell changes during pregnancy in multiple sclerosis. The V end lost 3 bases, the J end lost 6 bases, and 11 bases lay between the germline ends. Germline V gene data show CDR1 as LNHDA and CDR2 as SQIVND (reference sequence). This CDR3 has 14 residues. TCRdb keeps only in-frame clones here, not all; method: immunoSEQ multiplex PCR. The data contain 30,000 or so clones, around 90% of them seen just once; the ten biggest clones take up about 0.7%. This TCR was recovered from a female donor in good health, enrolled as a control in a pregnancy study. The chain has TRBV19 and TRBJ1-4; possible D gene TRBD1, 6 bases. Source: CD4+ T cells from peripheral blood mononuclear cells, taken in the first trimester of pregnancy. The CDR3 sequence is CASSITGYDEKLFF. CDR3 nucleotide sequence: TGTGCCAGTAGTATTACAGGGTACGATGAAAAACTGTTTTTT.